These 19 T cell receptor beta chains originate from one sample sequenced in a study of T cells after posttransplantation cyclophosphamide (dated by TCRdb to the mid-2010s). Libraries were made using the immunoSEQ multiplex PCR assay. TCRdb retrieved this table from immuneACCESS and kept in-frame rearrangements only. Not all clones are present; in checked studies, unresolved V genes account for under half, and no reason is known for the remainder. For this sample the table gives more than 50,000 clones, of which roughly 84% were detected only once. About 2.8% of the sample is in the top ten clones. The material sequenced was PBMCs. These receptors were collected from a man aged 25-45 years with a blood cancer, CMV-positive, and with a related stem cell donor.

This chain connects TRBV7-3 to TRBJ2-2; 10 bases are shared with TRBD2. CDR1 and CDR2 (germline): SGHTA, FQGTGA. The CDR3 is made up of 16 amino acids. Germline trimming cut 2 bases from V and 4 bases from J; bases unmatched to any gene: 4. The CDR3 loop is CASSLFSGRATGELFF. The CDR3 bases are TGTGCCAGCAGCTTATTCAGCGGGAGGGCCACCGGGGAGCTGTTTTTT. The variable domain in full, with the rest retrieved from reference TRBV7-3 and TRBJ2-2, is GAGVSQTPSNKVTEKGKYVELRCDPISGHTALYWYRQSLGQGPEFLIYFQGTGAADDSGLPNDRFFAVRPEGSVSTLKIQRTERGDSAVYLCASSLFSGRATGELFFGEGSRLTVL.

This clone was observed a handful of times. The chain uses TRBV28 and TRBJ2-2; TRBD2 aligns across 7 bases. CDR3 size: 16 residues. Germline-derived CDR1 and CDR2 are MDHEN and SYDVKM. V lost 3 bases to trimming and J lost 6 bases; unmatched junction nucleotides: 10. The CDR3: CASSFFEGGPAGELFF. DNA of the CDR3: TGTGCCAGCAGTTTTTTTGAGGGAGGGCCCGCCGGGGAGCTGTTTTTT.

The chain combines TRBV11-1 with TRBJ2-7; the match to TRBD1 covers 11 bases. The CDR3 runs 18 residues. Germline CDR1 is SGHAT and CDR2 is FQDESV (reference sequence). The junction had 11 bases not matched to a gene; V was cut back by 4 bases and J by 0 bases. The CDR3 reads CASSSILDRGRSSYEQYF. The CDR3 DNA reads as TGTGCCAGCAGCTCGATCTTGGACAGGGGGCGAAGCTCCTACGAGCAGTACTTC. The full variable domain, completed using reference TRBV11-1 and TRBJ2-7, is EAEVAQSPRYKITEKSQAVAFWCDPISGHATLYWYRQILGQGPELLVQFQDESVVDDSQLPKDRFSAERLKGVDSTLKIQPAELGDSAMYLCASSSILDRGRSSYEQYFGPGTRLTVT.

This clone occurred a few times. The chain combines TRBV6-5 with TRBJ1-4, with 8 bases fitting TRBD1. This CDR3 region has 14 residues. J lost 8 bases, V lost 5 bases, and 7 bases had no gene match. In germline, CDR1 is MNHEY, CDR2 SVGAGI. The CDR3 DNA sequence: TGTGCCAGCAGTCTGACAGGGGTGGCGGAAAAACTGTTTTTT. It codes for CASSLTGVAEKLFF.

The chain recombines TRBV5-1 with TRBJ2-1; the D gene is possibly TRBD2 (5 bases). This CDR3 has 15 residues. Trimming cost V 0 bases and J 0 bases, with 7 bases left between them. Germline assignment: CDR1 SGHRS and CDR2 YFSETQ. The CDR3 nucleotides are TGCGCCAGCAGCTTGGCAGCGGTCTCCTACAATGAGCAGTTCTTC. Protein product: CASSLAAVSYNEQFF.

This clone was seen once. The chain joins TRBV28 to TRBJ2-5, with D perhaps matching TRBD2 (6 bases). V lost 5 bases, J lost 5 bases, and 21 bases lay in between. Per germline, CDR1 MDHEN and CDR2 SYDVKM. This CDR3 has 16 amino acids. The CDR3 DNA sequence: TGTGCCAGCAGTCGCGCGGGACGGCTAAGGACGGAGACCCAGTACTTC. Encoded protein: CASSRAGRLRTETQYF.

For the CDR3, the DNA is TGCGCCAGCAGCTTGGGACAGGGGTTTGACGAGCAGTACTTC. Translated, it gives CASSLGQGFDEQYF. The rearrangement joins TRBV5-1 to TRBJ2-7; 8 bases agree with TRBD1. This CDR3 contains 14 residues. The J segment lost 5 bases and the V segment lost 0 bases, leaving 4 bases of the junction unmatched. CDR1 is SGHRS and CDR2 is YFSETQ in the germline V gene.

V gene TRBV5-4 combines with J gene TRBJ2-1, with 8 bases identical to TRBD2. After removal of 0 bases from V and 7 bases from J, the junction contained 9 bases not matched to a gene. Germline CDR1 and CDR2: SGHNT and YYREEE (reference sequence). The CDR3 has 16 residues. CDR3 in DNA: TGTGCCAGCAGCTTGGAGCTAGCGGGTCGAGTAAATGAGCAGTTCTTC. This encodes CASSLELAGRVNEQFF.

The J gene is TRBJ2-2, the V gene TRBV6-5; 7 bases align to TRBD2. The germline V gene encodes CDR1 MNHEY and CDR2 SVGAGI. Germline trimming cut 5 bases from V and 2 bases from J; bases unmatched to any gene: 5. The CDR3 covers 15 residues. The CDR3 sequence: CASSGEGLNTGELFF. In nucleotides, the CDR3 is TGTGCCAGCAGTGGGGAGGGGCTTAACACCGGGGAGCTGTTTTTT.

The CDR3 region has the DNA TGTGCCAGCAGTTTATACCTCGGGCAGGGGGATGAAGCTTTCTTT. Its translation: CASSLYLGQGDEAFF. The rearrangement links TRBV27 to TRBJ1-1; 7 bases map to TRBD1. There are 15 residues in the CDR3. CDR1 and CDR2 from the germline V gene are MNHEY and SMNVEV (reference sequence). V lost 1 base, J lost 7 bases, and 9 bases stayed unmatched.

The rearrangement uses TRBV9 and TRBJ1-3; D is unclear. V lost 0 bases and J lost 4, with 14 bases in between. Germline V gene sequence: CDR1 SGDLS, CDR2 YYNGEE. This CDR3 contains 16 residues. CDR3 coding DNA: TGTGCCAGCAGCGTAGGTCCAGTCGGGTCGGGAAACACCATATATTTT. It encodes CASSVGPVGSGNTIYF.

This chain connects TRBV7-9 to TRBJ2-3; no definite D call. V was clipped by 2 bases and J by 3 bases, with 15 bases between them. Germline V lookup: CDR1 SEHNR, CDR2 FQNEAQ (reference sequence). The CDR3 extends over 16 amino acids. Here the CDR3 reads CASSLNLASGTDTQYF. The CDR3 DNA is TGTGCCAGCAGCTTAAATCTCGCTAGTGGGACAGATACGCAGTATTTT. The full variable domain, its missing parts supplied by reference TRBV7-9 and TRBJ2-3, is DTGVSQNPRHKITKRGQNVTFRCDPISEHNRLYWYRQTLGQGPEFLTYFQNEAQLEKSRLLSDRFSAERPKGSFSTLEIQRTEQGDSAMYLCASSLNLASGTDTQYFGPGTRLTVL.

The chain has TRBV29-1 and TRBJ2-7, with D possibly being TRBD1 (6 bases). This CDR3 has 13 amino acids. Between the trimmed V and J ends, which lost 6 bases and 3 bases, there was a span of 15 bases. Germline V gives CDR1 SQVTM, CDR2 ANQGSEA. CDR3 nucleotides: TGCAGCGTGGACAGCACAAAACTCTACGAGCAGTACTTC. Its protein is CSVDSTKLYEQYF.

In its sample, this clone was seen once. The gene calls are TRBV29-1 and TRBJ2-1; 12 bases match TRBD2. Unmatched junction bases numbered 5, after V lost 1 base and J lost 7 bases. The CDR3 loop spans 15 amino acids. Germline values: CDR1 SQVTM, CDR2 ANQGSEA. This CDR3 reads CSVEATSGRLNEQFF. The CDR3 region has the DNA TGCAGCGTTGAAGCAACTAGCGGGAGGCTGAATGAGCAGTTCTTC.

The rearrangement uses TRBV7-2 and TRBJ1-2; no clear D. This CDR3 is built from 18 residues. The V gene's germline CDR1 is SGHTA and CDR2 FQGNSA. V was trimmed by 1 base and J by 8 bases, leaving 26 bases between them. The CDR3 region is CASSLVGPQVAALEGYTF. CDR3 bases: TGTGCCAGCAGCTTAGTAGGTCCTCAGGTCGCCGCTTTAGAGGGCTACACCTTC.

The table lists this clone with a count of one. The V gene is TRBV19, the J gene TRBJ2-7, with 13 bases lining up with TRBD2. Trimming took 5 bases from V and 6 from J; bases not matched to a gene: 19. Germline V CDR1 and CDR2: LNHDA, SQIVND (reference sequence). The CDR3 loop spans 19 amino acids. Here the CDR3 reads CASSPHPGTSGMRAGEQYF. CDR3 bases: TGTGCCAGTAGTCCCCATCCGGGGACTAGCGGGATGAGAGCGGGCGAGCAGTACTTC.

This chain uses TRBV7-9 with TRBJ1-4; 9 bases agree with TRBD1. The germline CDR1 and CDR2 sequences are SEHNR and FQNEAQ (reference sequence). Unmatched junction bases numbered 9, after V lost 5 bases and J lost 8 bases. This CDR3 contains 15 residues. The CDR3 DNA is TGTGCCAGCAGCGGCCGGACAGGGGAGGAGGAAAAACTGTTTTTT. Translating it yields CASSGRTGEEEKLFF.

The genes are TRBV18 and TRBJ2-5, with 7 bases matching TRBD2. V lost 3 bases and J lost 4; bases outside the gene matches: 8. This CDR3 region has 15 residues. Germline V gene sequence: CDR1 KGHSH, CDR2 LQKENI. CDR3 sequence (DNA): TGTGCCAGCTCACCTCTAGCGGCACGATCAGAGACCCAGTACTTC. Translated, it gives CASSPLAARSETQYF.

The V gene is TRBV6-6, the J gene TRBJ2-5; TRBD1 might be the D (5 bases). The CDR3 is 14 amino acids. Trimming removed 2 bases from V and 3 bases from J, with 10 bases in between. Per the germline V gene, CDR1 is MNHNY and CDR2 is SVGAGI (reference sequence). DNA of the CDR3: TGTGCCAGCAGTTACCCCGACAGAAAAGAGACCCAGTACTTC. It specifies CASSYPDRKETQYF.